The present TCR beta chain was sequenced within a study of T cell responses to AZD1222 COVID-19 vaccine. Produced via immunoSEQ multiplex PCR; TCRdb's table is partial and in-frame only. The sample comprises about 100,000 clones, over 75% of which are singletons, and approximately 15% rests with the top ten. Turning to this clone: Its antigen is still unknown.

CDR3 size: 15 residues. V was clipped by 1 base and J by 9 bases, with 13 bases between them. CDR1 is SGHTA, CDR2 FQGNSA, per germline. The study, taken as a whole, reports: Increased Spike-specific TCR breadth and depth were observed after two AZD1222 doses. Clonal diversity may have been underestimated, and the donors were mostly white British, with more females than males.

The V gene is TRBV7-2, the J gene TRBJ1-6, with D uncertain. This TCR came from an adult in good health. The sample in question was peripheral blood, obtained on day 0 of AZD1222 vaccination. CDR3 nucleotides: TGTGCCAGCAGCTTAGTCGTGGGTGTAGCTTCACCCCTCCACTTT. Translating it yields CASSLVVGVASPLHF.